Presented here are 19 T cell receptor beta chains from one specimen sequenced in a study of CD8 T cells in Susac syndrome. Random hexamers were used to reverse transcribe the RNA input (about 0.45 to 1 ug). TCRdb redid the calling of the immunoSEQ multiplex PCR reads with MiXCR, one entry per CDR3 protein. The sample carries a few hundred thousand distinct CDR3 sequences, roughly 81% recorded once. The sample comprised CD8+ T cells from PBMCs. The receptors here all came from a human donor with multiple sclerosis.

The rearrangement links TRBV24-1 to TRBJ2-3; 8 nucleotides agree with TRBD2. V shed 0 bases, J shed 2 bases, and the junction held 9 bases outside the gene matches. CDR1 and CDR2 from the germline V gene are KGHDR and SFDVKD. The CDR3 is 18 amino acids. This chain's CDR3 is CATSDLGGTSGPTDTQYF. The CDR3 region has the DNA TGTGCCACCAGTGATTTGGGGGGAACTAGCGGCCCCACAGATACGCAGTATTTT.

Turning to this clonotype: Mismatch with germline at one junction end may stem from a read error. The rearrangement links TRBV11-1 to TRBJ2-7; the match to TRBD2 covers 9 bases. The CDR3 is 14 amino acids. CDR1 is SGHAT and CDR2 is FQDESV in the germline V gene (reference sequence). The CDR3 loop reads CASSVAGVGYEQYF. CDR3 DNA: TGTGCCAGCAGCGTAGCGGGAGTGGGCTACGAGCAGTACTTC. Full variable domain (remainder filled in from reference TRBV11-1 and TRBJ2-7): EAEVAQSPRYKITEKSQAVAFWCDPISGHATLYWYRQILGQGPELLVQFQDESVVDDSQLPKDRFSAERLKGVDSTLKIQPAELGDSAMYLCASSVAGVGYEQYFGPGTRLTVT.

About this clonotype itself: Because it lacks the conserved phenylalanine or tryptophan at the end, this CDR3 is likely a read error. The chain joins TRBV2 to TRBJ1-5; weak D call: TRBD1 (6 bases). CDR1 is SNHLY, CDR2 FYNNEI, per germline. The CDR3 is 15 amino acids. V shed 8 bases and J shed 4 bases, with 18 bases lying between them. CDR3 sequence reads: CASLGVGGRNQPQHL. The CDR3 DNA is TGTGCCAGCTTAGGGGTTGGGGGCCGTAATCAGCCCCAGCATCTT.

This rearrangement joins TRBV27 to TRBJ2-4; a possible D gene is TRBD2 (6 bases). V was clipped by 4 bases and J by 1 base, with 11 bases between them. Germline V gene sequence: CDR1 MNHEY, CDR2 SMNVEV (reference sequence). The CDR3 length is 15 residues. The CDR3 coding sequence is TGTGCCAGCAGTTGGACTGGAGGGGCCAAAAACATTCAGTACTTC. Protein: CASSWTGGAKNIQYF.

The genes are TRBV14 and TRBJ2-3, with 9 bases that match TRBD1. J gave up 2 bases and V 4 bases, and 7 bases lay outside the gene matches. CDR1 is SGHDN, CDR2 FVKESK, per germline. CDR3 length: 16 amino acids. The CDR3 protein is CASSPRDRANTDTQYF. As DNA, the CDR3 is TGTGCCAGCAGCCCCCGGGACAGGGCAAACACAGATACGCAGTATTTT.

In this sample, this clonotype turned up a few times. The chain employs TRBV28 and TRBJ2-6; D remains ambiguous. This CDR3 contains 13 residues. Germline loops: CDR1 MDHEN, CDR2 SYDVKM. Trimming stripped 5 bases from V and 2 bases from J, with 4 bases between. The DNA of the CDR3 is TGTGCCAGCAGTCGACCTGGGGCCAACGTCCTGACTTTC. The encoded protein is CASSRPGANVLTF. Full variable domain (rest looked up from reference TRBV28 and TRBJ2-6): DVKVTQSSRYLVKRTGEKVFLECVQDMDHENMFWYRQDPGLGLRLIYFSYDVKMKEKGDIPEGYSVSREKKERFSLILESASTNQTSMYLCASSRPGANVLTFGAGSRLTVL.

The chain recombines TRBV27 with TRBJ2-1; the match to TRBD2 covers 11 bases. V was pared by 7 bases and J by 2 bases, with 10 bases of the junction left unmatched. Germline-derived CDR1 and CDR2 are MNHEY and SMNVEV (reference sequence). CDR3 size: 17 residues. For the CDR3, the DNA is TGTGCCAGCACCCTTAGCGGGAGGGCCATCCCCTACAATGAGCAGTTCTTC. This translates into CASTLSGRAIPYNEQFF.

This clonotype has only one observation. The rearrangement links TRBV30 to TRBJ1-1; TRBD1 might be the D (5 bases). V lost 2 bases to trimming and J lost 1 base, with 14 bases between them. The germline V gene encodes CDR1 GTSNPN and CDR2 SVGIG (reference sequence). The CDR3 covers 15 residues. The CDR3 is CAWSLTVTGNTEAFF. CDR3 DNA: TGTGCCTGGAGTCTGACAGTTACAGGGAACACTGAAGCTTTCTTT.

This rearrangement joins TRBV7-9 to TRBJ2-5; no clear D. Trimming took 4 bases from V and 4 from J, leaving 10 bases between them. Germline assignment: CDR1 SEHNR and CDR2 FQNEAQ (reference sequence). This CDR3 has 13 residues. The CDR3 nucleotides read TGTGCCAGCAGCTCGCCTTTAGGAGAGACCCAGTACTTC. Translated, it gives CASSSPLGETQYF.

The chain joins TRBV12-3 or TRBV12-4 to TRBJ2-3; D perhaps matches TRBD2 (6 bases). The CDR3 contains 14 residues. V was shortened by 7 bases and J by 3 bases, with 14 bases between the two germline ends. DNA for the CDR3: TGTGCCAGCACAAGCGGCGGGATAACAGATACGCAGTATTTT. As protein: CASTSGGITDTQYF.

The rearrangement uses TRBV10-1 and TRBJ2-3; D is possibly TRBD1 (7 bases). From germline, CDR1 is WNHNN and CDR2 SYGVQD (reference sequence). This CDR3 has 15 residues. The V end lost 5 bases, the J end lost 3 bases, and 15 bases lay between the germline ends. The CDR3, as DNA: TGCGCCAGCAGTCAAGACAGGGACTCGACAGATACGCAGTATTTT. It yields the protein CASSQDRDSTDTQYF.

The chain has TRBV6-5 and TRBJ2-7; tentatively, D is TRBD1 (5 bases). CDR1 is MNHEY and CDR2 is SVGAGI in the germline V gene. The CDR3 totals 13 residues. V was clipped by 5 bases and J by 1 base, with 9 bases between them. CDR3 in amino acids: CASSQGESYEQYF. The CDR3 DNA follows: TGTGCCAGCAGTCAAGGGGAATCCTACGAGCAGTACTTC.

The rearrangement joins TRBV4-1 to TRBJ2-7; 11 bases are a match to TRBD1. Germline trimming cut 0 bases from V and 0 bases from J; bases unmatched to any gene: 4. CDR1 and CDR2 (germline): MGHRA, YSYEKL. The CDR3 has 17 amino acids. CDR3 region: CASSQEDRGRPSYEQYF. Written as DNA, the CDR3 is TGCGCCAGCAGCCAAGAGGACAGGGGGCGACCCTCCTACGAGCAGTACTTC.

V usage is TRBV7-6 and J usage is TRBJ2-3; D is uncertain. Deletions cut 2 bases from V and 9 bases from J, with 15 bases between. The germline V gene encodes CDR1 SGHVS and CDR2 FNYEAQ. CDR3 length equals 14 residues. This chain's CDR3 is CASSLRAQSRTQYF. Here the CDR3 DNA reads TGTGCCAGCAGCTTAAGGGCCCAAAGTAGGACGCAGTATTTT. The whole variable domain, filled in from reference TRBV7-6 and TRBJ2-3, reads GAGVSQSPRYKVTKRGQDVALRCDPISGHVSLYWYRQALGQGPEFLTYFNYEAQQDKSGLPNDRFSAERPEGSISTLTIQRTEQRDSAMYRCASSLRAQSRTQYFGPGTRLTVL.

The gene calls are TRBV27 and TRBJ2-1; D is unclear. Trimming took 4 bases from V and 12 from J, leaving 16 bases between them. The germline CDR1 and CDR2 sequences are MNHEY and SMNVEV (reference sequence). This CDR3 region has 13 residues. CDR3 protein: CASSSQNTPAQFF. For the CDR3, the DNA is TGTGCCAGCAGTTCCCAAAATACACCAGCGCAGTTCTTC.

V gene TRBV14 combines with J gene TRBJ2-5; a weak D match, TRBD2 (6 bases). CDR3 length: 14 residues. V was trimmed by 4 bases and J by 5 bases, leaving 14 bases between them. Germline V gene lookup returns CDR1 SGHDN and CDR2 FVKESK. This CDR3 reads CASSPNLREETQYF. For the CDR3, the DNA is TGTGCCAGCAGCCCGAACCTCCGGGAGGAGACCCAGTACTTC.

The V and J genes are TRBV9 and TRBJ2-7; 10 nucleotides line up with TRBD1. Germline values: CDR1 SGDLS, CDR2 YYNGEE. Losses at the gene ends were 3 bases for V and 8 bases for J; bases not matched to a gene: 2. This CDR3 comprises 12 residues. CDR3 in DNA: TGTGCCAGCAGCGGGACAGGGGGTAAGCAGTACTTC. This translates into CASSGTGGKQYF.

This clonotype is a singleton in its sample. The V gene is TRBV28, the J gene TRBJ1-2, with a tentative D call TRBD1 (5 bases). Germline V lookup: CDR1 MDHEN, CDR2 SYDVKM. The CDR3 is 15 residues long. Deletions cut 10 bases from V and 4 bases from J, with 22 bases between. The CDR3 reads CATAYQTDFLYGYTF. The CDR3 DNA reads TGTGCCACCGCATACCAGACAGATTTTCTCTATGGCTACACCTTC.

The V gene is TRBV12-3 or TRBV12-4, the J gene TRBJ2-5; no clear D gene. Trimming cost V 4 bases and J 3 bases, with 6 bases left between them. This CDR3 has 12 residues. The CDR3 bases are TGTGCCAGCAGTTCTGGGGAAGAGACCCAGTACTTC. Translating gives CASSSGEETQYF.